This T cell receptor (beta chain) came from a study of T cell responses to AZD1222 COVID-19 vaccine. Germline CDR1 SEHNR, CDR2 FQNEAQ (reference sequence). V was trimmed by 1 base and J by 3 bases, leaving 11 bases between them. This CDR3 is 15 amino acids long. The data were produced by immunoSEQ multiplex PCR, yet TCRdb's version contains in-frame clones alone and is incomplete. The sample has some 150,000 clones; 70% to 90% are singletons. The TCR sequence derives from an adult who received the AZD1222 COVID-19 vaccine. V and J are TRBV7-9 and TRBJ2-3, with D possibly TRBD2 on 6 matching bases. This specimen was peripheral blood, taken 28 days after the second AZD1222 dose. The CDR3 DNA is TGTGCCAGCAGCTTAGGGGTCGGGAGAACAGATACGCAGTATTTT. Translation gives CASSLGVGRTDTQYF.